The next 12 T cell receptor beta chains were all read from a single sample in a study of metastatic and nonmetastatic thyroid tumors. All patients were untreated before thyroid surgery. MiXCR re-clonotyped the PCR reads for TCRdb. The profile shows just under 60,000 clones, around 15% of them singletons. Sequencing was carried out using blood. The source is a male donor with papillary thyroid cancer or a benign thyroid nodule (not recorded which). Some clones in this sample may be carry-over from other donors' samples.

This clone was detected once. The CDR3 region has the DNA TGTGCCAGCAGCTTACAAGGAGCGGAACCCTACGAGCAGTACTTC. Its translation: CASSLQGAEPYEQYF. The genes are TRBV7-3 and TRBJ2-7, with a possible D match to TRBD2 (5 bases). V dropped 2 bases and J dropped 2 bases, with 13 bases sitting between them. From germline, CDR1 is SGHTA and CDR2 FQGTGA. CDR3 length: 15 amino acids.

In this sample, this clone turned up many times. The V and J genes are TRBV6-1 and TRBJ1-6; D not resolved. Looked up from germline, CDR1 is MNHNS and CDR2 is SASEGT. CDR3 length equals 14 residues. Trimming removed 8 bases from V and 4 bases from J, with 12 bases in between. This chain's CDR3 is CASGRSPYNSPLHF. In nucleotides, the CDR3 is TGTGCCAGCGGGAGAAGTCCTTATAATTCACCCCTCCACTTT.

With respect to this clone: A much larger clone lies a single base off, so this may be a read error. V is TRBV9 and J is TRBJ1-1; the D gene is possibly TRBD1 (5 bases). Germline V gene sequence: CDR1 SGDLS, CDR2 YYNGEE. The CDR3 has 13 residues. The CDR3 loop is CASIVVLGAEAFF. The CDR3 DNA sequence: TGTGCCAGCATCGTAGTTCTGGGGGCTGAAGCTTTCTTT.

This clone was detected only a few times. The V call is TRBV12-3 or TRBV12-4, the J call TRBJ2-1; the D is unclear. CDR3 length: 16 amino acids. Trimming shortened V by 0 bases and J by 10 bases, and 19 bases separated the two germline ends. The chain's CDR3 is CASSLAPGGVIVEQFF. CDR3 nucleotides: TGTGCCAGCAGTTTAGCGCCTGGCGGAGTCATTGTAGAGCAGTTCTTC.

V usage is TRBV6-1 and J usage is TRBJ2-1, with D possibly being TRBD2 (5 bases). The CDR3 extends over 16 amino acids. The V and J ends lost 7 bases and 4 bases respectively, with 20 bases between them. Germline V lookup: CDR1 MNHNS, CDR2 SASEGT. The CDR3 DNA reads as TGTGCCAGCATCGTGGGTGACTATCTCGTGTACAATGAGCAGTTCTTC. Amino acids: CASIVGDYLVYNEQFF.

Only a few counts were recorded for this clone. The V gene is TRBV7-9, the J gene TRBJ2-5; D gene uncertain. Germline V gene lookup returns CDR1 SEHNR and CDR2 FQNEAQ (reference sequence). This CDR3 comprises 15 residues. V dropped 0 bases and J dropped 2 bases, with 10 bases sitting between them. CDR3 coding DNA: TGTGCCAGCAGCTTAGCGCAAGTGGAACAAGAGACCCAGTACTTC. Its translation: CASSLAQVEQETQYF.

This chain uses TRBV7-9 with TRBJ1-2; D is uncertain. This CDR3 comprises 15 residues. Germline values: CDR1 SEHNR, CDR2 FQNEAQ (reference sequence). V lost 5 bases and J lost 7, with 20 bases in between. The CDR3 here is CASSPTGSVEGGYTF. The CDR3 region has the DNA TGTGCCAGCAGCCCTACCGGGTCAGTGGAGGGTGGCTACACCTTC.

This clone was seen ten or more times. The rearrangement links TRBV2 to TRBJ2-4, with 7 bases aligning to TRBD1. This CDR3 has 14 amino acids. V was clipped by 6 bases and J by 5 bases; unmatched bases: 7. The germline V gene has CDR1 SNHLY and CDR2 FYNNEI. Here the CDR3 reads CASSFGQAQNIQYF. The CDR3 region has the DNA TGTGCCAGCAGCTTTGGACAGGCCCAAAACATTCAGTACTTC. The full variable domain, in which reference TRBV2 and TRBJ2-4 provide the parts outside the CDR3, is EPEVTQTPSHQVTQMGQEVILRCVPISNHLYFYWYRQILGQKVEFLVSFYNNEISEKSEIFDDQFSVERPDGSNFTLKIRSTKLEDSAMYFCASSFGQAQNIQYFGAGTRLSVL.

This clone has ten or more counts. The chain uses TRBV20-1 and TRBJ1-2; D call uncertain. The CDR3 has 14 residues. Germline CDR1 DFQATT, CDR2 SNEGSKA (reference sequence). V gave up 0 bases and J gave up 4 bases, with 12 bases separating them. CDR3 nucleotides: TGCAGTGCTAGAGATCGGGAGGTCAGCTATGGCTACACCTTC. Protein sequence: CSARDREVSYGYTF.

This clone was seen repeatedly, ten times or more. This chain uses TRBV4-2 with TRBJ1-2; 11 bases fit TRBD1. Trimming took 1 base from V and 3 from J; bases not matched to a gene: 7. Germline V CDR1 and CDR2: LGHNA, YNFKEQ. The CDR3 has 17 residues. In nucleotides, the CDR3 is TGTGCCAGCAGCCAAGTATTGGGACAGGGGGATGACTATGGCTACACCTTC. Protein product: CASSQVLGQGDDYGYTF.

This clone was seen at least ten times. The chain employs TRBV25-1 and TRBJ2-7; possibly TRBD2 for D (6 bases). The CDR3 consists of 13 residues. The V end lost 10 bases, the J end lost 5 bases, and 18 bases lay between the germline ends. CDR1 MGHDK and CDR2 SYGVNS come from the germline V gene. CDR3 residues: CAIRGTQPHEQYF. CDR3 nucleotides: TGTGCCATCCGGGGGACCCAGCCCCACGAGCAGTACTTC.

This clone showed up just a few times. This chain connects TRBV5-4 to TRBJ2-2; D is perhaps TRBD1 (6 bases). Looked up from germline, CDR1 is SGHNT and CDR2 is YYREEE (reference sequence). V lost 0 bases and J lost 3, with 12 bases in between. The CDR3 extends over 16 amino acids. This CDR3 is CASSLARGVDTGELFF. CDR3 nucleotides: TGTGCCAGCAGCTTGGCCAGGGGCGTGGACACCGGGGAGCTGTTTTTT.